The rows below give T cell receptor beta chains drawn from one sample of a study of blood T cell repertoires in COVID-19. Sequencing was performed with immunoSEQ multiplex PCR; in TCRdb, only in-frame clones are kept and a portion is missing. The data contain approximately 100,000 clones, about 86% of them singletons. What was sequenced was PBMCs or T cells enriched from blood (not recorded which). These receptors originate from a woman in her forties or fifties who had recovered from COVID-19. Each CDR3 is given with its conserved first and last residue. D genes are given only for firm matches.

TRBJ1-2,TRBV12-3/TRBV12-4,NA,CASSSTANYGYTF
TRBJ2-6,TRBV4-1,NA,CASSQEGAGANVLTF
TRBJ2-2,TRBV2,NA,CASSQLAGSGELFF
TRBJ2-7,TRBV2,NA,CASSEAEGSYEQYF
TRBJ2-7,TRBV5-1,NA,CASSLEGSSIYEQYF
TRBJ1-5,TRBV6-7,TRBD1,CASSYLDRGSQPQHF
TRBJ1-2,TRBV20-1,NA,CSASRDRKKNYGYTF
TRBJ1-6,TRBV15,TRBD1,CATSRDGTADNSPLHF
TRBJ2-5,TRBV5-5,NA,CASSWGGGQETQYF
TRBJ1-6,TRBV3-1/TRBV3-2,TRBD1,CASSHGQGRQSPLHF
TRBJ2-7,TRBV10-3,NA,CAISDIQGPEQYF
TRBJ2-3,TRBV29-1,NA,CSGGRGGTDTQYF
TRBJ1-2,TRBV5-1,NA,CASSLGHDGYTF
TRBJ2-5,TRBV2,TRBD2,CASRLAEETQYF
TRBJ1-1,TRBV9,NA,CASSLTGSVNTEAFF
TRBJ1-4,TRBV6-6,NA,CASSYLGGTNEKLFF
TRBJ2-2,TRBV7-6,TRBD2,CASSSPAGMNTGELFF
TRBJ2-7,TRBV3-1/TRBV3-2,TRBD1,CASRHTGGEQYF
TRBJ1-6,TRBV6-5,TRBD1,CATNLDRGHSPLHF
TRBJ1-2,TRBV28,NA,CASSRTLTGLHGYTF
TRBJ1-5,TRBV28,NA,CASSPTDTSNQPQHF
TRBJ2-7,TRBV27,TRBD1,CASSGTARTYEQYF
TRBJ2-7,TRBV9,TRBD1,CASSPRQGSDEQYF
TRBJ2-3,TRBV19,NA,CASGADDTQYF
TRBJ2-3,TRBV2,TRBD2,CASTRENTDTQYF
TRBJ1-4,TRBV9,NA,CASSPATNEKLFF
TRBJ1-1,TRBV6-6,NA,CASSRGTYNMNTEAFF
TRBJ1-2,TRBV28,NA,CASSLVSGVYGYTF
TRBJ1-3,TRBV7-2,NA,CASSLDSRGNTIYF
TRBJ2-3,TRBV5-8,TRBD2,CASSYRLAASTDTQYF
TRBJ1-1,TRBV6-5,NA,CASSYQQGTEAFF
TRBJ2-6,TRBV27,TRBD2,CASRPPGGFSGANVLTF
TRBJ2-7,TRBV7-8,TRBD2,CASGSGLAYYEQYF
TRBJ1-5,TRBV7-2,TRBD1,CASSLDRGGNQPQHF
TRBJ2-7,TRBV28,NA,CASRQRQVPDF
TRBJ2-5,TRBV7-8,TRBD1,CASSPIGQGPGETQYF
TRBJ1-2,TRBV7-9,NA,CASSLMGTPNYGYTF
TRBJ2-7,TRBV10-3,TRBD2,CAISVLAEAYEQYF
TRBJ2-5,TRBV28,NA,CASRVGGQETQYF
TRBJ2-4,TRBV11-1,TRBD2,CASSFGLAAKNIQYF